This entry describes one T cell receptor (beta chain). Antigen specificity is unknown. During the collection period, no donor immune events like infections were recorded. V was clipped by 6 bases and J by 0 bases, with 12 bases between them. This CDR3 region has 14 residues. CDR1 is SGHDT, CDR2 YYEEEE, per germline. Profiling relied on immunoSEQ multiplex PCR, and the TCRdb table lists in-frame clones only, not all of them. Of 100,000 or so clones listed, about 87% are singletons. This specimen belongs to a study of identifying expanded T cells in peripheral blood. Study findings and constraints: Roughly two-week clone count variance significantly increased as total template count grew. Differentially abundant clones: around 1.2 between replicates, 16.4 at around 2 weeks, more than 18 at four.

The sequence was collected from a person between 18 and 75 years old in good health. The chain couples TRBV5-6 to TRBJ1-1; D is undetermined. The specimen sequenced was blood. As DNA, the CDR3 is TGTGCCAGCACCAAACCCCCTGTGAACACTGAAGCTTTCTTT. Amino acids: CASTKPPVNTEAFF.